Listed below are T cell receptor beta chains from one sample, sequenced in a study of CD8 T cells in ankylosing spondylitis. From the 5' RACE reads, TCRdb called clonotypes with MiXCR, one entry per CDR3 protein. The sample lists roughly 440,000 distinct CDR3 sequences, over 15% seen once, with approximately 1% in the top ten. The sequenced sample was blood, either unsorted or a sorted T cell fraction (not recorded which). Source of these receptors: a male donor with ankylosing spondylitis. Each CDR3 is given with its conserved first and last residue. The D gene is left open where the match is weak. The size of a clone is reported for some rows only, either as once, few or many, or as a class for expanded clones.

V	D	size	J	DNA	CDR3
TRBV5-5	.	few	TRBJ2-7	TGTGCCAGCAGCCCAGACCTAGCTAGCTACGAGCAGTACTTC	CASSPDLASYEQYF
TRBV28	.	few	TRBJ2-3	TGTGCCAGCAATCAGGGGCGCACAGATACGCAGTATTTT	CASNQGRTDTQYF
TRBV20-1	.	.	TRBJ2-6	TGCAGTGCTTATTCGATCGGGGGCTCTGGGGCCAACGTCCTGACTTTC	CSAYSIGGSGANVLTF
TRBV25-1	.	.	TRBJ1-1	TGTGCCAGCAGTGAACTATACGGGACTGAAGCTTTCTTT	CASSELYGTEAFF
TRBV3-1	.	few	TRBJ1-1	TGTGCCAGCAGCCAAGATGGCCTCACTGAAGCTTTCTTT	CASSQDGLTEAFF
TRBV3-1	.	.	TRBJ2-2	TGTGCCAGCAGCCAAGGGACTAACAGGGTCGGCGGGGAGCTGTTTTTT	CASSQGTNRVGGELFF
TRBV11-2	TRBD2	.	TRBJ2-1	TGTGCCAGCAGCTTAAGCCCGGTAGGACTAGCAGATTACAATGAGCAGTTCTTC	CASSLSPVGLADYNEQFF
TRBV6-1	TRBD1	.	TRBJ1-2	TGTGCCAGCAGTGAAGGACTTACGGACAGGGCTAGCTTC	CASSEGLTDRASF
TRBV12-3/TRBV12-4	.	.	TRBJ2-1	TGTGCCAGCAGGACGGGTGGGGGGTGGTACAATGAGCAGTTCTTC	CASRTGGGWYNEQFF
TRBV4-2	TRBD2	few	TRBJ2-7	TGTGCCAGCAGCCAAGTGGCTAGCGGGGATTACGAGCAGTACTTC	CASSQVASGDYEQYF
TRBV4-1	.	.	TRBJ1-2	TGCGCCAGCAGCCAAGACGAGGGCTCCTACTATGGCTACACCTTC	CASSQDEGSYYGYTF
TRBV3-1	.	.	TRBJ2-3	TGTGCCAGCAGCCAACGGATCACAGATACGCAGTATTTT	CASSQRITDTQYF
TRBV7-9	.	.	TRBJ1-3	TGTGCCAGCAGCTTAAGCAGGGGAACTTTTGGAAACACCATATATTTT	CASSLSRGTFGNTIYF
TRBV30	TRBD1	few	TRBJ2-1	TGTGCCTGGAGTCTACAGGGGAGCGACAATGAGCAGTTCTTC	CAWSLQGSDNEQFF
TRBV7-8	.	.	TRBJ2-5	TGTGCCAGCAGCTCACAGGTCCTTCAAGAGACCCAGTACTTC	CASSSQVLQETQYF
TRBV6-2/TRBV6-3	.	.	TRBJ2-2	TGTGCCAGCAGCCTAACTAGCTGGCGGAAAAACACCGGGGAGCTGTTTTTT	CASSLTSWRKNTGELFF
TRBV27	.	.	TRBJ2-7	TGTGCCAGCAGTGCAGTGGGTCGTGGCGAGCAGTACTTC	CASSAVGRGEQYF
TRBV20-1	TRBD1	few	TRBJ1-5	TGCAGTGCTAGAGATGGGGACAGGGCGGTTTATAGCAATCAGCCCCAGCATTTT	CSARDGDRAVYSNQPQHF
TRBV12-3/TRBV12-4	.	few	TRBJ2-5	TGTGCCAGCAGTTTAGCGGGGGGCGGTCAAGAGACCCAGTACTTC	CASSLAGGGQETQYF
TRBV7-9	.	many	TRBJ2-7	TGTGCCAGCAGCCCCCGACAGGAATCCTACGAGCAGTACTTC	CASSPRQESYEQYF
TRBV20-1	.	.	TRBJ2-3	TGCAGTGCCGCGGGTGAAGGCACAGATACGCAGTATTTT	CSAAGEGTDTQYF
TRBV6-1	TRBD1	.	TRBJ2-1	TGTGCCTCTAACTACCGGACAGGGCACAATGAGCAGTTCTTC	CASNYRTGHNEQFF
TRBV12-3/TRBV12-4	.	many	TRBJ2-3	TGTGCCAGCAGCTCCCTAGAGGGGACAGATACGCAGTATTTT	CASSSLEGTDTQYF
TRBV6-2/TRBV6-3	.	many	TRBJ1-1	TGTGCCAGCAGTTACCGATGGGCTGAAGCTTTCTTT	CASSYRWAEAFF
TRBV20-1	.	.	TRBJ1-2	TGCAGTGCTCTAGTGGACAGAGTCTATGGCTACACCTTC	CSALVDRVYGYTF
TRBV7-3	.	few	TRBJ2-1	TGTGCCAGCAGCGCGGGGACTGCCTACAATGAGCAGTTCTTC	CASSAGTAYNEQFF
TRBV12-3/TRBV12-4	.	.	TRBJ1-4	TGTGCCAGCAGTTTTGAAACAGTGGGTGAAAAACTGTTTTTT	CASSFETVGEKLFF
TRBV2	.	.	TRBJ2-7	TGTGCCAGCAGTGCCCAGATGCGGCAGTACTTC	CASSAQMRQYF
TRBV7-9	.	.	TRBJ1-1	TGTGCCAGCAGCTTAGGATCTTGGGCTTTCTTT	CASSLGSWAFF
TRBV9	.	.	TRBJ2-1	TGTGCCAGCAGCGCTCGACAGGTAACCTACAATGAGCAGTTCTTC	CASSARQVTYNEQFF
TRBV5-1	TRBD2	many	TRBJ2-5	TGCGCCAGCAGCCAGGGACTAGCGGGGGGTCTGGAGACCCAGTACTTC	CASSQGLAGGLETQYF
TRBV6-2/TRBV6-3	.	few	TRBJ2-7	TGTGCCAGCAGTTACGGGGGAGTCCCCTTCTACGAGCAGTACTTC	CASSYGGVPFYEQYF
TRBV15	.	few	TRBJ2-3	TGTGCCACCAGCACGGGAACGGTGTTGGATACGCAGTATTTT	CATSTGTVLDTQYF
TRBV4-2	TRBD2	few	TRBJ2-3	TGTGCCAGCAGCCCCCGACTAGCGGGGGAGACCACAGATACGCAGTATTTT	CASSPRLAGETTDTQYF
TRBV11-2	TRBD2	.	TRBJ2-7	TGTGCCAGCAGCTTAGTAGTCGCCCTAGCGGGAGTTCCCAGCTCCGACGAGCAGTACTTC	CASSLVVALAGVPSSDEQYF
TRBV18	TRBD1	.	TRBJ1-2	TGTGCCAGCTCTCCGACAGGGGCCGGGGATGGCTACACCTTC	CASSPTGAGDGYTF
TRBV25-1	TRBD1	few	TRBJ2-7	TGTGCCAGCAGTGAAGACAGGGTTCCCTACGAGCAGTACTTC	CASSEDRVPYEQYF
TRBV29-1	.	.	TRBJ2-2	TGCAGTTCGGTGAGCAACACCGGGGAGCTGTTTTTT	CSSVSNTGELFF
TRBV3-1	TRBD2	.	TRBJ2-5	TGTGCCAGCAGGCCCGGGACTAGCGGGAAGCTCGCCATTAAGGAGACCCAGTACTTC	CASRPGTSGKLAIKETQYF
TRBV10-3	.	few	TRBJ1-2	TGTGCCATCAGCCCAGATCCGAACTATGGCTACACCTTC	CAISPDPNYGYTF
TRBV6-1	.	many	TRBJ2-5	TGTGCCAGCATCCGAGGGGGGGCACAAGAGACCCAGTACTTC	CASIRGGAQETQYF
TRBV20-1	.	.	TRBJ2-1	TGCAGTGCCCCAACTCCGGAGGTAACTTTCTACAATGAGCAGTTCTTC	CSAPTPEVTFYNEQFF
TRBV7-2	.	many	TRBJ2-1	TGTGCCAGCAGCTTAGTGCGGGACCAGAGGGATGAGCAGTTCTTC	CASSLVRDQRDEQFF
TRBV4-1	.	.	TRBJ2-7	TGCGCCAGCAGCCAAGATGAAGGCCGAAACGAGCAGTACTTC	CASSQDEGRNEQYF
TRBV4-1	TRBD1	few	TRBJ1-6	TGCGCCAGCAGCCAAGATTGGGGGACAGTAAATTCACCCCTCCACTTT	CASSQDWGTVNSPLHF